The sequence of this T cell receptor (beta chain) was determined in a study of patients and donors after allogeneic stem cell transplantation (TCRdb year 2020). Library preparation used RT-PCR. Sequencing was carried out with a NextSeq 550. The public sequencing data were trimmed at Q25 with fastp and processed into clonotypes with MiXCR by TCRdb, which kept only in-frame beta chains. CDR3 protein duplicates are merged, each entry listing the most common genes and DNA. This sample is represented by around 240,000 distinct CDR3 sequences; around 14% of them were singletons. The ten top clones hold around a tenth of the sample. This clonotype occurred a few times. Its antigen is unknown. No quality values exist for individual bases; no much larger clone is one base distant. The TCR was taken from a human donor who was either an allogeneic HSCT recipient or a stem cell or donor lymphocyte infusion donor (not recorded which). It is not recorded whose cells these are; they may come from a transplant donor. The specimen sequenced was blood, either unsorted or a sorted T cell fraction (not recorded which).

This receptor carries the CDR3 CASKGREASPLHF. Here is the DNA: TGTGCCAGCAAAGGGAGGGAGGCTTCACCCCTCCACTTT. The rearrangement combines TRBV6-1 with TRBJ1-6; no D gene is confidently identified. A distance of 13 bases separates the germline ends of V and J, which lose 7 bases and 9 bases respectively. CDR1 and CDR2, looked up from the germline V gene, are MNHNS and SASEGT. From cysteine to phenylalanine, the CDR3 is 13 amino acids long. Only the CDR3 part of the read is kept: 39 bases, read in frame from the first base.